Listed below are T cell receptor beta chains from one sample, sequenced in a study of blood T cell repertoires in COVID-19. TCRdb's table, derived via immunoSEQ multiplex PCR, lists solely in-frame clones and lacks some. The table lists about 270,000 clones, just over 90% of them singletons. What was sequenced was PBMCs or T cells enriched from blood (not recorded which). The receptors were gathered from a woman between 35 and 50 years old with acute COVID-19. CDR3s include the opening cysteine and the closing phenylalanine or tryptophan. D genes are given only for firm matches. Size is stated for part of the rows, as once, few or many counts, or as a class when the clone is expanded.

clone_size	v_call	j_call	d_call	cdr3_aa	cdr3_nt
.	TRBV9	TRBJ2-1	.	CASSGTPSGVRGKDEQFF	TGTGCCAGCAGCGGAACCCCTTCGGGTGTCCGAGGAAAGGATGAGCAGTTCTTC
.	TRBV14	TRBJ1-4	.	CASSQGGGGSGEKLFF	TGTGCCAGCAGCCAAGGAGGAGGAGGGTCGGGCGAAAAACTGTTTTTT
.	TRBV9	TRBJ2-3	.	CASSPRTGRADTQYF	TGTGCCAGCAGCCCCAGGACAGGGAGGGCAGATACGCAGTATTTT
.	TRBV11-1	TRBJ2-2	.	CASGRDANTGELFF	TGTGCCAGTGGGAGAGATGCGAACACCGGGGAGCTGTTTTTT
.	TRBV18	TRBJ1-1	TRBD1	CASSQGANTEAFF	TGTGCCAGCTCACAGGGGGCGAACACTGAAGCTTTCTTT
.	TRBV30	TRBJ1-2	.	CAWSARTANYGYTF	TGTGCCTGGAGTGCCCGGACAGCGAACTATGGCTACACCTTC
.	TRBV2	TRBJ2-7	TRBD2	CASSDPGGSYEQYF	TGTGCCAGCAGTGATCCGGGAGGGTCCTACGAGCAGTACTTC
.	TRBV27	TRBJ1-6	.	CASSSDTRSRGYNSPLHF	TGTGCCAGCAGTTCCGACACACGCTCGCGTGGCTATAATTCACCCCTCCACTTT
once	TRBV15	TRBJ1-3	.	CATSRRFSGNTIYF	TGTGCCACCAGCAGACGGTTCTCTGGAAACACCATATATTTT
.	TRBV9	TRBJ2-3	.	CASSVVGGRDTQYF	TGTGCCAGCAGCGTAGTTGGGGGCCGGGATACGCAGTATTTT
.	TRBV7-9	TRBJ1-6	TRBD1	CASSQGQGGNSPLHF	TGTGCCAGCAGTCAGGGACAGGGAGGTAATTCACCCCTCCACTTT
.	TRBV5-1	TRBJ2-3	.	CASSLGVGRTDTQYF	TGCGCCAGCAGCTTGGGGGTCGGGAGAACAGATACGCAGTATTTT
.	TRBV5-1	TRBJ1-4	.	CASRSPGAGNEKLFF	TGCGCCAGCAGATCTCCGGGAGCAGGGAATGAAAAACTGTTTTTT
.	TRBV11-2	TRBJ2-1	TRBD2	CASSFNLAGPNEQFF	TGTGCCAGCAGCTTTAACCTAGCGGGACCCAATGAGCAGTTCTTC
.	TRBV3-1/TRBV3-2	TRBJ2-3	TRBD1	CASSQRGTAGQGLYF	TGTGCCAGCAGCCAAAGGGGGACAGCTGGACAGGGACTGTATTTT
.	TRBV4-1	TRBJ1-5	.	CASSQTAGTPVSQPQHF	TGCGCCAGCAGCCAAACTGCCGGGACTCCTGTCTCCCAGCCCCAGCATTTT